Described below is a single TCR beta chain sequence and its context. The sample originates from a study of blood T cell repertoires in COVID-19. The wider study: Sample material is recorded as cDNA or gDNA derived from T cells, B-cell-depleted T cells, or PBMCs.

Clones were read by immunoSEQ multiplex PCR, and TCRdb kept only the in-frame ones, dropping some. Among some 160,000 clones listed, around 87% were seen once. J lost 8 bases, V lost 4 bases, and 7 bases had no gene match. CDR3 length equals 13 residues. The receptor was derived from a woman at least 80 years old with COVID-19, enrolled during active disease. The chain has TRBV12-3 or TRBV12-4 and TRBJ1-2; 7 nucleotides match TRBD1. The sequenced sample was peripheral blood. CDR3 DNA sequence: TGTGCCAGCAGTTCCGACAGGGATCGGGGCTACACCTTC. It yields the protein CASSSDRDRGYTF.